The 23 T cell receptor beta chains below were found in one sample sequenced in a study of cytomegalovirus exposure and HLA in healthy donors. Researchers ran the PCR with 60 Vbeta and 13 Jbeta primers. The method was immunoSEQ multiplex PCR; TCRdb's version includes in-frame clones alone and lacks a portion of them. The sample holds fewer than 45,000 clones, around 76% seen once. Material for sequencing was PBMCs. These receptors were collected from a woman in her thirties in good health and CMV-seropositive.

This clone was counted between two and nine times. The J gene is TRBJ2-1, the V gene TRBV7-9; 7 positions match TRBD2. Germline-derived CDR1 and CDR2 are SEHNR and FQNEAQ (reference sequence). The CDR3 is made up of 16 amino acids. J gave up 2 bases and V 1 base, and 5 bases lay outside the gene matches. The CDR3 DNA sequence: TGTGCCAGCAGCTTAGGGGCTGCGGGAGCCTACAATGAGCAGTTCTTC. Its protein is CASSLGAAGAYNEQFF.

This clone turned up a few times. This sequence joins TRBV5-1 and TRBJ1-1; D remains unclear. Per germline, CDR1 SGHRS and CDR2 YFSETQ. The CDR3 is 13 residues long. V lost 1 base and J 3 bases, leaving 7 bases between the germline ends. CDR3 loop: CASSLTSHTEAFF. The DNA for the CDR3 is TGCGCCAGCAGCTTGACGAGTCACACTGAAGCTTTCTTT. Together with reference TRBV5-1 and TRBJ1-1, the CDR3 gives the full variable domain: KAGVTQTPRYLIKTRGQQVTLSCSPISGHRSVSWYQQTPGQGLQFLFEYFSETQRNKGNFPGRFSGRQFSNSRSEMNVSTLELGDSALYLCASSLTSHTEAFFGQGTRLTVV.

This chain joins TRBV5-4 and TRBJ2-5, with a possible D match to TRBD1 (6 bases). This CDR3 region has 14 residues. The V gene's germline CDR1 is SGHNT and CDR2 YYREEE (reference sequence). The V end was cut by 6 bases, the J end by 5 bases, with 17 bases between. The CDR3 bases are TGTGCCAGCACCTTACAGGGAATCGAGGAGACCCAGTACTTC. It codes for CASTLQGIEETQYF.

This chain joins TRBV6-1 and TRBJ1-1; D is uncertain. The CDR3 totals 14 residues. The germline gives CDR1 MNHNS, CDR2 SASEGT. The germline V and J ends were trimmed by 5 bases and 0 bases, with 10 bases remaining between them. The CDR3 DNA sequence: TGTGCCAGCAGTCCCCCACGCGTGAACACTGAAGCTTTCTTT. Amino acids: CASSPPRVNTEAFF.

This clone was seen only once. The chain has TRBV10-1 and TRBJ2-7, with 10 positions matching TRBD1. V shed 6 bases, J shed 2 bases, and the junction held 16 bases outside the gene matches. In germline, CDR1 is WNHNN, CDR2 SYGVQD (reference sequence). This CDR3 has 18 residues. The CDR3 region has the DNA TGCGCCAGCAGGGAGAAGATTTGGTCGGGGACAGGGGCCTACGAGCAGTACTTC. Translated, it gives CASREKIWSGTGAYEQYF.

V gene TRBV12-5 combines with J gene TRBJ1-5, with TRBD1 matching over 7 bases. Trimming took 1 base from V and 4 from J; bases not matched to a gene: 10. Looked up from germline, CDR1 is LGHNT and CDR2 is FRNRAP. This CDR3 contains 17 residues. The CDR3 here is CASGLGRFGDRNQPQHF. The CDR3 DNA sequence: TGTGCTAGTGGTTTGGGCAGGTTTGGGGACAGAAATCAGCCCCAGCATTTT.

This chain joins TRBV5-1 and TRBJ2-7; D remains unclear. Germline assignment: CDR1 SGHRS and CDR2 YFSETQ. The CDR3 is 14 residues long. The V gene lost 2 bases and the J gene lost 2 bases, with 11 bases spanning the gap. CDR3 residues: CASSFGDGAYEQYF. The DNA for the CDR3 is TGCGCCAGCAGCTTTGGAGACGGAGCCTACGAGCAGTACTTC.

This clone is medium-sized (0.01 to 0.1%) within its sample. The J gene is TRBJ2-5, the V gene TRBV6-5; 9 bases align to TRBD1. Germline assignment: CDR1 MNHEY and CDR2 SVGAGI. This CDR3 contains 15 residues. V shed 2 bases, J shed 0 bases, and the junction held 1 base outside the gene matches. The CDR3 coding sequence is TGTGCCAGCAGTTACGGACAGGGGTACCAAGAGACCCAGTACTTC. Amino acids: CASSYGQGYQETQYF.

This chain uses TRBV7-2 with TRBJ1-3; TRBD1 is a possible D gene (6 bases). CDR3 length equals 13 residues. Germline CDR1 reads SGHTA; CDR2 reads FQGNSA. Trimming shortened V by 7 bases and J by 10 bases, and 17 bases separated the two germline ends. The DNA for the CDR3 is TGTGCCAGCAACCCCGGGGGGACACCTACCATATATTTT. Its protein is CASNPGGTPTIYF.

V and J are TRBV4-2 and TRBJ2-7; perhaps TRBD1 as D (6 bases). In germline, CDR1 is LGHNA, CDR2 YNFKEQ. CDR3 length: 15 amino acids. V was shortened by 0 bases and J by 4 bases, with 13 bases between the two germline ends. This chain's CDR3 is CASSQDRRGTYEQYF. The DNA for the CDR3 is TGTGCCAGCAGCCAAGATCGCAGGGGAACTTACGAGCAGTACTTC.

The genes are TRBV5-1 and TRBJ1-5; TRBD1 might be the D (5 bases). CDR1 is SGHRS, CDR2 YFSETQ, per germline. Deletions cut 1 base from V and 1 base from J, with 9 bases between. This CDR3 spans 15 amino acids. In DNA form, the CDR3 reads TGCGCCAGCAGCTTGCAGGGAATGAGCAATCAGCCCCAGCATTTT. Amino acid sequence: CASSLQGMSNQPQHF.

This clone was counted once. This chain joins TRBV28 and TRBJ1-5; 7 nucleotides align to TRBD1. Unmatched junction bases numbered 6, after V lost 7 bases and J lost 0 bases. The CDR3 has 15 amino acids. The germline V gene has CDR1 MDHEN and CDR2 SYDVKM. This CDR3 reads CASNGGGHSNQPQHF. CDR3 bases: TGTGCCAGCAACGGAGGGGGCCATAGCAATCAGCCCCAGCATTTT. The entire variable domain, with the rest obtained from reference TRBV28 and TRBJ1-5, is as follows: DVKVTQSSRYLVKRTGEKVFLECVQDMDHENMFWYRQDPGLGLRLIYFSYDVKMKEKGDIPEGYSVSREKKERFSLILESASTNQTSMYLCASNGGGHSNQPQHFGDGTRLSIL.

V is TRBV6-5 and J is TRBJ1-4, with D uncertain. V was cut by 5 bases and J by 6 bases, with 7 bases left in between. CDR1 is MNHEY and CDR2 is SVGAGI in the germline V gene. CDR3 size: 12 residues. CDR3 residues: CASSGLHEKLFF. CDR3 nucleotides: TGTGCCAGCAGTGGACTACATGAAAAACTGTTTTTT.

The J gene is TRBJ2-7, the V gene TRBV5-1; TRBD2 matches at 9 bases. Looked up from germline, CDR1 is SGHRS and CDR2 is YFSETQ. The length of the CDR3 is 15 residues. V lost 4 bases and J lost 5; bases outside the gene matches: 10. The CDR3 region has the DNA TGCGCCAGCAGCGCATTAGCGGGAGAGAGCCACGAGCAGTACTTC. It is translated as CASSALAGESHEQYF.

The chain uses TRBV4-1 and TRBJ2-7, with D possibly TRBD2 on 5 matching bases. The CDR3 totals 14 residues. Trimming removed 4 bases at V and 3 bases at J, with 13 bases between. Germline CDR1 and CDR2: MGHRA and YSYEKL. In DNA, the CDR3 is TGCGCCAGCAGCCGATCCTCCGGGGTCTACGAGCAGTACTTC. It translates to CASSRSSGVYEQYF.

This clone was counted between two and nine times. The rearrangement uses TRBV7-8 and TRBJ1-3, with 7 bases matching TRBD1. Germline lookup yields CDR1 SGHVS and CDR2 FQNEAQ. Trimming cost V 4 bases and J 4 bases; bases outside gene matches: 4. There are 14 residues in the CDR3. The CDR3 DNA reads TGTGCCAGCAGCTCACCGGGACAGGGAAACACCATATATTTT. It yields the protein CASSSPGQGNTIYF.

The J gene is TRBJ2-1, the V gene TRBV30, with 9 bases matching TRBD2. The CDR3 totals 14 residues. After removal of 4 bases from V and 8 bases from J, the junction contained 9 bases not matched to a gene. Germline values: CDR1 GTSNPN, CDR2 SVGIG (reference sequence). The CDR3 DNA reads TGTGCCTGGATGCGGAGCGGGGGGATCGATGAGCAGTTCTTC. It is translated as CAWMRSGGIDEQFF.

This clone has just a few counts. The rearrangement joins TRBV28 to TRBJ2-1; 11 nucleotides line up with TRBD2. J gave up 0 bases and V 3 bases, and 25 bases lay outside the gene matches. The V gene's germline CDR1 is MDHEN and CDR2 SYDVKM. The CDR3 totals 24 residues. CDR3: CASSFPPGTSGPRSRFTSYNEQFF. The CDR3 DNA follows: TGTGCCAGCAGTTTCCCCCCCGGGACTAGCGGCCCGAGGTCCCGTTTTACCTCCTACAATGAGCAGTTCTTC.

The chain carries TRBV7-9 and TRBJ1-4; 11 bases map to TRBD1. The germline CDR1 and CDR2 sequences are SEHNR and FQNEAQ (reference sequence). V trimming: 5 bases; J trimming: 6 bases; junction bases outside the gene matches: 5. The CDR3 is 15 amino acids. The CDR3 nucleotides are TGTGCCAGCAGCCGAAGGACAGGGGGCGATGAAAAACTGTTTTTT. Amino acid sequence: CASSRRTGGDEKLFF.

Concerning this clone itself: Other DNA sequences from this sample encode an identical CDR3 as well. The chain uses TRBV19 and TRBJ2-6, with D maybe TRBD1 (6 bases). The CDR3 is 16 amino acids. Trimming pared 0 bases from V and 0 bases from J, leaving 6 bases between. CDR1 LNHDA and CDR2 SQIVND come from the germline V gene (reference sequence). CDR3 sequence reads: CASSIEGGSGANVLTF. The CDR3 DNA reads as TGTGCCAGTAGTATAGAAGGGGGCTCTGGGGCCAACGTCCTGACTTTC.

The J gene is TRBJ1-3, the V gene TRBV6-1, with D perhaps matching TRBD2 (5 bases). Judging by the DNA end, TRBJ2-2 fits better; the J call may be wrong. The CDR3 runs 15 residues. Looked up from germline, CDR1 is MNHNS and CDR2 is SASEGT. DNA of the CDR3: TGTGCCAGCCGAGAGGCGGCGGGGAACACCGGGGAGCTGTTTTTT. Translated: CASREAAGNTGELFF.

This chain links TRBV7-8 with TRBJ2-5; tentative D call: TRBD2 (5 bases). The J call is in doubt because the DNA end fits TRBJ2-7 better. This CDR3 region has 15 residues. Germline CDR1 reads SGHVS; CDR2 reads FQNEAQ. In DNA, the CDR3 is TGTGCCAGCAGTTCAGATAGCCGCTTGCGGGACGAGCAGTACTTC. The encoded protein is CASSSDSRLRDEQYF.

Only one count was recorded for this clone. The chain combines TRBV7-9 with TRBJ2-5; TRBD2 might be the D (5 bases). The germline V and J ends were trimmed by 4 bases and 5 bases, with 17 bases remaining between them. This CDR3 spans 15 amino acids. Germline V gene lookup returns CDR1 SEHNR and CDR2 FQNEAQ (reference sequence). CDR3 in amino acids: CASSSRLARIETQYF. The CDR3 region has the DNA TGTGCCAGCAGCTCCCGTCTAGCTCGAATCGAGACCCAGTACTTC.